The 5 T cell receptor beta chains reported below all come from one sample, sequenced in a study of T cells after posttransplantation cyclophosphamide. Data came from immunoSEQ multiplex PCR; TCRdb stores just in-frame clones and leaves some out. Among around 2,100 clones listed, roughly 67% were seen once. A marrow graft followed busulfan-fludarabine conditioning, with cyclophosphamide on days +3 and +4. This material consisted of CD8+ T cells sorted from PBMCs, taken about 37 weeks after a stem cell transplant with posttransplant cyclophosphamide. The receptors derive from a male patient between 25 and 40 years old who received an allogeneic stem cell transplant from a related donor, was CMV-positive, and had no GVHD. Some T cells may trace back to the graft donor.

The V and J genes are TRBV9 and TRBJ2-7; TRBD1 is a possible D gene (5 bases). V lost 4 bases, J lost 6 bases, and 11 bases lay in between. Looked up from germline, CDR1 is SGDLS and CDR2 is YYNGEE. The CDR3 spans 12 residues. CDR3 DNA sequence: TGTGCCAGCAGCCGAACTGGGGCCGAGCAGTACTTC. Its translation: CASSRTGAEQYF.

The chain links TRBV11-2 to TRBJ2-7; D perhaps matches TRBD2 (7 bases). The CDR3 totals 15 residues. V lost 6 bases, J lost 5 bases, and 20 bases lay in between. The germline V gene has CDR1 SGHAT and CDR2 FQNNGV. The CDR3 loop reads CASRVGGGWLDEQYF. CDR3 nucleotides: TGTGCCAGCAGAGTAGGGGGAGGGTGGTTGGACGAGCAGTACTTC.

The CDR3 loop is CASSFPTSPASGGNYNEQFF. The CDR3 nucleotides read TGTGCCAGCAGCTTCCCAACGTCCCCGGCTAGCGGGGGGAACTACAATGAGCAGTTCTTC. The chain combines TRBV11-3 with TRBJ2-1; 11 bases line up with TRBD2. The CDR3 is made up of 20 amino acids. V lost 3 bases to trimming and J lost 3 bases; unmatched junction nucleotides: 16. CDR1 and CDR2 from the germline V gene are SGHNT and YENEEA.

The chain has TRBV7-6 and TRBJ2-7; D remains unclear. Trimming took off 5 bases at V and 3 bases at J, with 11 bases between the two ends. CDR3 size: 13 residues. The germline CDR1 and CDR2 sequences are SGHVS and FNYEAQ. In nucleotides, the CDR3 is TGTGCCAGCAGCAGTTTACGCGGCTACGAGCAGTACTTC. Amino acids: CASSSLRGYEQYF.

V usage is TRBV6-5 and J usage is TRBJ2-1, with 7 bases that match TRBD2. V gave up 6 bases and J gave up 7 bases; unmatched junction bases: 6. CDR1 is MNHEY and CDR2 is SVGAGI in the germline V gene. The CDR3 spans 13 residues. CDR3 region: CASSWGGFNEQFF. The CDR3 DNA is TGTGCCAGCAGCTGGGGGGGGTTTAATGAGCAGTTCTTC.